These 24 T cell receptor beta chains share one sample of origin, sequenced in a study of cytomegalovirus exposure and HLA in healthy donors. With 60 Vbeta and 13 Jbeta primers, the PCR was carried out. TCRdb keeps only in-frame clones here, not all; method: immunoSEQ multiplex PCR. The sample lists around 200,000 clones, around 89% occurring once. Material: PBMCs. The source of these receptors is a woman aged 18-35 years in good health and CMV-seronegative.

V is TRBV30 and J is TRBJ1-2; D is uncertain. V gave up 0 bases and J gave up 7 bases, with 15 bases separating them. The CDR3 has 14 amino acids. CDR1 and CDR2 (germline): GTSNPN, SVGIG (reference sequence). In nucleotides, the CDR3 is TGTGCCTGGAGTGTACCCGGCCGCCGCGGTGGCTACACCTTC. Translated, it gives CAWSVPGRRGGYTF.

This chain joins TRBV7-2 and TRBJ2-1; weak D call: TRBD2 (5 bases). The CDR3 is 15 amino acids. Trimming shortened V by 1 base and J by 7 bases, and 14 bases separated the two germline ends. The germline V gene encodes CDR1 SGHTA and CDR2 FQGNSA. The CDR3 spells CASSLEVTTGNEQFF. The CDR3 coding sequence is TGTGCCAGCAGCTTAGAGGTGACCACGGGAAATGAGCAGTTCTTC.

This clone was picked up a small number of times. The J gene is TRBJ2-7, the V gene TRBV27; a possible D gene is TRBD2 (6 bases). V dropped 8 bases and J dropped 0 bases, with 14 bases sitting between them. Germline loops: CDR1 MNHEY, CDR2 SMNVEV (reference sequence). The CDR3 runs 14 residues. This CDR3 reads CASRLGGPSYEQYF. The CDR3 bases are TGTGCCAGCCGCCTGGGGGGACCCTCCTACGAGCAGTACTTC.

The chain links TRBV7-8 to TRBJ2-7; D possibly corresponds to TRBD2 (5 bases). This CDR3 has 15 amino acids. CDR1 SGHVS and CDR2 FQNEAQ come from the germline V gene. V was shortened by 5 bases and J by 3 bases, with 17 bases between the two germline ends. This CDR3 is CASSLRPGISYEQYF. Written as DNA, the CDR3 is TGTGCCAGCAGCCTCAGACCCGGGATAAGCTACGAGCAGTACTTC.

The chain uses TRBV5-6 and TRBJ2-2; D is perhaps TRBD2 (5 bases). The CDR3 has 13 amino acids. With 5 bases removed from V and 9 bases from J, the gap between germline ends came to 14 bases. CDR1 and CDR2 from the germline V gene are SGHDT and YYEEEE. The CDR3 is CASSLLSGRELFF. The CDR3 bases are TGTGCCAGCAGTTTACTATCGGGGAGGGAGCTGTTTTTT.

CDR3 protein: CASSIMQGAGNQPQHF. The CDR3 coding sequence is TGTGCCAGTAGTATAATGCAGGGGGCAGGCAATCAGCCCCAGCATTTT. V gene TRBV19 combines with J gene TRBJ1-5; TRBD1 aligns across 8 bases. In germline, CDR1 is LNHDA, CDR2 SQIVND (reference sequence). The V and J ends lost 2 bases and 2 bases, in that order; junction bases with no gene match: 5. The CDR3 extends over 16 amino acids. Combining the CDR3 with reference TRBV19 and TRBJ1-5 gives the whole variable domain DGGITQSPKYLFRKEGQNVTLSCEQNLNHDAMYWYRQDPGQGLRLIYYSQIVNDFQKGDIAEGYSVSREKKESFPLTVTSAQKNPTAFYLCASSIMQGAGNQPQHFGDGTRLSIL.

The rearrangement uses TRBV5-6 and TRBJ2-2, with D possibly matching TRBD1 (5 bases). This CDR3 is 13 amino acids long. V was shortened by 4 bases and J by 7 bases, with 11 bases between the two germline ends. Germline assignment: CDR1 SGHDT and CDR2 YYEEEE. CDR3 sequence (DNA): TGTGCCAGCAGCGCCAGGGAATTCGGGGAGCTGTTTTTT. This sequence encodes CASSAREFGELFF.

The chain uses TRBV9 and TRBJ2-3; D is unclear. The CDR3 is 14 amino acids. V lost 0 bases to trimming and J lost 2 bases, with 7 bases between them. Per the germline V gene, CDR1 is SGDLS and CDR2 is YYNGEE. The CDR3 reads CASSVATFTDTQYF. The CDR3 region has the DNA TGTGCCAGCAGCGTAGCTACCTTCACAGATACGCAGTATTTT.

The V and J genes are TRBV10-2 and TRBJ1-5; TRBD1 might be the D (6 bases). V shed 2 bases and J shed 7 bases, with 9 bases lying between them. The CDR3 has 13 amino acids. CDR1 and CDR2 (germline): WSHSY, SAAADI. The CDR3 DNA follows: TGCGCCAGCAGTGAGCGGACAGACCAGCCCCAGCATTTT. Protein product: CASSERTDQPQHF.

The chain joins TRBV19 to TRBJ1-3; the D gene is possibly TRBD1 (6 bases). The CDR3 contains 16 residues. The V end was cut by 6 bases, the J end by 0 bases, with 15 bases between. From germline, CDR1 is LNHDA and CDR2 SQIVND (reference sequence). The CDR3 coding sequence is TGTGCCAGTAGCGAAACGACAGGCCTCTCTGGAAACACCATATATTTT. This codes for CASSETTGLSGNTIYF.

The rearrangement joins TRBV18 to TRBJ2-7; the D gene is possibly TRBD1 (6 bases). Trimming removed 2 bases from V and 4 bases from J, with 9 bases in between. The germline CDR1 and CDR2 sequences are KGHSH and LQKENI. There are 13 residues in the CDR3. The CDR3: CASSPAGAYEQYF. In DNA, the CDR3 is TGTGCCAGCTCACCAGCAGGGGCTTACGAGCAGTACTTC.

The chain recombines TRBV27 with TRBJ2-6, with 11 positions matching TRBD1. Germline CDR1 reads MNHEY; CDR2 reads SMNVEV (reference sequence). The CDR3 runs 18 residues. J lost 3 bases, V lost 3 bases, and 7 bases had no gene match. DNA for the CDR3: TGTGCCAGCAGTTTTAACGGACAGGGGGCCTATGGGGCCAACGTCCTGACTTTC. It codes for CASSFNGQGAYGANVLTF.

V usage is TRBV4-1 and J usage is TRBJ2-1; TRBD2 matches 7 bases. CDR3 length: 14 residues. Trimming cost V 6 bases and J 2 bases; bases outside gene matches: 4. Germline CDR1 MGHRA, CDR2 YSYEKL. CDR3 in amino acids: CASRPGLTYNEQFF. As DNA, the CDR3 is TGCGCCAGCAGACCGGGACTAACCTACAATGAGCAGTTCTTC.

The rearrangement uses TRBV7-9 and TRBJ1-2; D ambiguous. Germline values: CDR1 SEHNR, CDR2 FQNEAQ (reference sequence). The CDR3 contains 16 residues. V lost 1 base and J lost 1, with 13 bases in between. The CDR3: CASSLGRTLYNYGYTF. Written as DNA, the CDR3 is TGTGCCAGCAGCTTAGGTCGGACTTTGTATAACTATGGCTACACCTTC.

V usage is TRBV9 and J usage is TRBJ1-4; D is possibly TRBD1 (5 bases). Germline V gene sequence: CDR1 SGDLS, CDR2 YYNGEE. Trimming took 2 bases from V and 10 from J, leaving 15 bases between them. The CDR3 covers 14 residues. The CDR3 DNA is TGTGCCAGCAGCGTGGACACCCAAGTAAGAAAACTGTTTTTT. Translated, it gives CASSVDTQVRKLFF.

The J gene is TRBJ2-1, the V gene TRBV15; 8 nucleotides line up with TRBD2. In germline, CDR1 is LNHNV, CDR2 YYDKDF (reference sequence). This CDR3 contains 19 residues. With 2 bases clipped from V and 2 bases from J, the junction kept 14 bases outside the gene matches. CDR3 protein: CATSRPGGGLGGAYNEQFF. CDR3 DNA sequence: TGTGCCACCAGCAGACCTGGGGGGGGCCTCGGGGGGGCCTACAATGAGCAGTTCTTC.

CDR3 loop: CASSLSLAGGRSYNEQFF. Written as DNA, the CDR3 is TGTGCCAGCAGCTTATCCCTAGCGGGGGGGCGCTCCTACAATGAGCAGTTCTTC. The chain uses TRBV11-2 and TRBJ2-1; 12 nucleotides match TRBD2. The CDR3 spans 18 residues. The germline V gene has CDR1 SGHAT and CDR2 FQNNGV. V dropped 2 bases and J dropped 0; count of bases not matched to a gene: 5.

The chain combines TRBV4-3 with TRBJ2-7; perhaps TRBD1 as D (5 bases). There are 14 residues in the CDR3. Trimming left V 3 bases short and J 2 bases short, with 11 bases between. CDR1 is LGHNA, CDR2 YSLEER, per germline. CDR3 loop: CASSQLQGPYEQYF. DNA of the CDR3: TGCGCCAGCAGCCAGCTTCAGGGCCCCTACGAGCAGTACTTC.

The V and J genes are TRBV7-9 and TRBJ1-2; 9 positions match TRBD1. V lost 3 bases, J lost 5 bases, and 10 bases stayed unmatched. The CDR3 sequence is 16 residues long. The germline CDR1 and CDR2 sequences are SEHNR and FQNEAQ (reference sequence). The CDR3 sequence is CASSFGGGTGSYGYTF. In nucleotides, the CDR3 is TGTGCCAGCAGCTTCGGAGGTGGGACAGGGTCTTATGGCTACACCTTC.

The gene calls are TRBV2 and TRBJ2-7, with 11 bases that match TRBD1. Germline CDR1 reads SNHLY; CDR2 reads FYNNEI. The CDR3 has 13 amino acids. J was trimmed by 4 bases and V by 8 bases; bases with no gene match: 4. Here the CDR3 DNA reads TGTGCCAGCGAGGACAGGGGGCGATACGAGCAGTACTTC. This translates into CASEDRGRYEQYF.

V gene TRBV21-1 combines with J gene TRBJ2-7; the listed D gene, TRBD2, was not tested against the DNA. TRBV21-1 constitutes a pseudogene. CDR3 length equals 18 residues. This CDR3 is CASSKIWPGGRAPYEQYF. CDR3 DNA: TGTGCCAGCAGCAAAATTTGGCCGGGCGGGAGGGCCCCCTACGAGCAGTACTTC.

V is TRBV6-5 and J is TRBJ2-7; 7 bases are shared with TRBD1. Germline V gene lookup returns CDR1 MNHEY and CDR2 SVGAGI. The CDR3 is 13 residues long. V lost 8 bases to trimming and J lost 4 bases; unmatched junction nucleotides: 8. The CDR3 region is CASSQDREYEQYF. For the CDR3, the DNA is TGTGCCAGCTCTCAAGACAGGGAATACGAGCAGTACTTC.

This clone was counted once. This chain links TRBV6-5 with TRBJ2-2; D gene ambiguous. Germline lookup yields CDR1 MNHEY and CDR2 SVGAGI. The CDR3 length is 14 residues. V was trimmed by 2 bases and J by 3 bases, leaving 7 bases between them. The CDR3: CASSYQTYTGELFF. The CDR3 bases are TGTGCCAGCAGTTACCAGACTTACACCGGGGAGCTGTTTTTT.

The gene calls are TRBV19 and TRBJ1-2; no definite D call. CDR3 length: 13 amino acids. The V end was cut by 4 bases, the J end by 3 bases, with 9 bases between. Per the germline V gene, CDR1 is LNHDA and CDR2 is SQIVND (reference sequence). The CDR3 DNA follows: TGTGCCAGTAGTAGAGACCGGGACTATGGCTACACCTTC. Translating gives CASSRDRDYGYTF.